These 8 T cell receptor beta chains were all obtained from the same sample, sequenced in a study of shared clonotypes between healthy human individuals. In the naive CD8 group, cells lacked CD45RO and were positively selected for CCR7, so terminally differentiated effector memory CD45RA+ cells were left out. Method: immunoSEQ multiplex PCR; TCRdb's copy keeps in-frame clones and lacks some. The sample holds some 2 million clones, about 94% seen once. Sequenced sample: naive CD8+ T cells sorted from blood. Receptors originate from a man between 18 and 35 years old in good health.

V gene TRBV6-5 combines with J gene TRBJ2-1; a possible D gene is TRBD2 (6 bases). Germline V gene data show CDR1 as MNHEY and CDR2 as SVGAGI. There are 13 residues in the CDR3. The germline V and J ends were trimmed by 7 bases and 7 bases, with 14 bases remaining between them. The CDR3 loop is CASKGGMDNEQFF. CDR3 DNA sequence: TGTGCCAGCAAGGGCGGGATGGATAATGAGCAGTTCTTC.

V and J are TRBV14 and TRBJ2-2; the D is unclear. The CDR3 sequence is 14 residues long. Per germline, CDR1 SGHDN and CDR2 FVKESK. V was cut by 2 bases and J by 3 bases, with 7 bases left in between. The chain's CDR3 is CASSQNTYTGELFF. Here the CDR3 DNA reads TGTGCCAGCAGCCAAAACACCTACACCGGGGAGCTGTTTTTT.

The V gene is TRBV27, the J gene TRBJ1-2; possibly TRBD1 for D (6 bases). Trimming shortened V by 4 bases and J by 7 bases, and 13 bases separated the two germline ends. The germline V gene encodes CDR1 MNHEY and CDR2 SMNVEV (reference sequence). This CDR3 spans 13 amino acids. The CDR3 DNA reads TGTGCCAGCAGTTGGACAGTTTCGTCTGGCTACACCTTC. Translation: CASSWTVSSGYTF.

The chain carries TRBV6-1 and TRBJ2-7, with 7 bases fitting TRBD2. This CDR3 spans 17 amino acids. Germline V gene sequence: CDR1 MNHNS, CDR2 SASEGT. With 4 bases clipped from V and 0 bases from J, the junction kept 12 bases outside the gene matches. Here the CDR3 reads CASSGLLRGDDSYEQYF. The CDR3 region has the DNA TGTGCCAGCAGTGGCTTACTACGGGGGGACGACTCCTACGAGCAGTACTTC.

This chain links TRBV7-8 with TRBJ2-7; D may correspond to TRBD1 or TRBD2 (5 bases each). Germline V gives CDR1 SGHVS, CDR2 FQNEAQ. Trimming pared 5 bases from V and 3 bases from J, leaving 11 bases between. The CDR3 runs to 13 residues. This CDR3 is CASSPSRVYEQYF. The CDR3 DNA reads TGTGCCAGCAGCCCTAGCAGGGTCTACGAGCAGTACTTC.

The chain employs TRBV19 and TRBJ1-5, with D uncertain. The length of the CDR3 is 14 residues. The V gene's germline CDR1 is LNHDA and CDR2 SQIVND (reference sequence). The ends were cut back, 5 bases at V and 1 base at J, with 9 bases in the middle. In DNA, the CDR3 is TGTGCCAGTAGTCTCGGATCGAGCAATCAGCCCCAGCATTTT. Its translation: CASSLGSSNQPQHF.

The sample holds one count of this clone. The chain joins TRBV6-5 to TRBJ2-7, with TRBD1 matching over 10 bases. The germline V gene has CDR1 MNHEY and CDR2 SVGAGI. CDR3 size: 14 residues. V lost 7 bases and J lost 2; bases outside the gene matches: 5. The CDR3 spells CASTRTGGTYEQYF. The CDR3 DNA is TGTGCCAGCACCCGGACAGGGGGGACCTACGAGCAGTACTTC.

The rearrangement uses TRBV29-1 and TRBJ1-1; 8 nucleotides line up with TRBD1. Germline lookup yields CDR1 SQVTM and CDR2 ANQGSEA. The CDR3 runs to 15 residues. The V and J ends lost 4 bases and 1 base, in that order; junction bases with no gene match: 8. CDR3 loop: CSVGQADRGNTEAFF. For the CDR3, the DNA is TGCAGCGTTGGGCAGGCCGACAGGGGGAACACTGAAGCTTTCTTT. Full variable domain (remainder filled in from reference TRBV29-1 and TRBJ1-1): SAVISQKPSRDICQRGTSLTIQCQVDSQVTMMFWYRQQPGQSLTLIATANQGSEATYESGFVIDKFPISRPNLTFSTLTVSNMSPEDSSIYLCSVGQADRGNTEAFFGQGTRLTVV.